This TCR beta chain originates from a study of T cell responses to AZD1222 COVID-19 vaccine. Study in general: Pooling covered second doses at about 4 or about 12 weeks. Study observations and caveats: Seropositive at baseline were only a handful of AZD1222 recipients. In all cases, repertoires were sampled only after the peak T cell response. Mostly white British, mostly female donors; authors suggested clonal diversity may be underestimated.

The CDR3 sequence is 14 residues long. Germline assignment: CDR1 MNHNS and CDR2 SASEGT. Trimming pared 2 bases from V and 1 base from J, leaving 9 bases between. A remark on this clone: Its cognate antigen is unknown.

The assay was immunoSEQ multiplex PCR, and TCRdb's table has in-frame clones only and misses some. The profile shows roughly 150,000 clones, around 90% of them singletons. The chain joins TRBV6-1 to TRBJ2-7, with D uncertain. This TCR derives from an adult in good health. Sample: peripheral blood, taken on day 0 of AZD1222 vaccination. CDR3 sequence (DNA): TGTGCCAGCAGTGAACCGTCGACTTCCTACGAGCAGTACTTC. Translating gives CASSEPSTSYEQYF.